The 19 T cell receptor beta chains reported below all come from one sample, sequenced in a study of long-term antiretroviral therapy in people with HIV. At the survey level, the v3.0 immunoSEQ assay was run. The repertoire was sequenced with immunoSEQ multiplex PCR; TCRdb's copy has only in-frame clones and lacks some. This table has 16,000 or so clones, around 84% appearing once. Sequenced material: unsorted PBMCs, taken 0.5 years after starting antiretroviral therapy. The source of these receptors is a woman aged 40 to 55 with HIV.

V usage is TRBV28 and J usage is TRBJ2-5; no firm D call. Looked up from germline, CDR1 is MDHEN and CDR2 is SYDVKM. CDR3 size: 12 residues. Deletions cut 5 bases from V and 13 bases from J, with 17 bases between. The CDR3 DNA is TGTGCCAGCAGTCCCCCGGGTGGTCCCCGGTACTTC. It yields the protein CASSPPGGPRYF.

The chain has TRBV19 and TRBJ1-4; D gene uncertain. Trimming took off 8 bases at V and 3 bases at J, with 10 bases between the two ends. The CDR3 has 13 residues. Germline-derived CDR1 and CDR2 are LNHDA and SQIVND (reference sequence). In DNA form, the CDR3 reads TGTGCCAGTGCCGGGCCCCCTAATGAAAAACTGTTTTTT. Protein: CASAGPPNEKLFF. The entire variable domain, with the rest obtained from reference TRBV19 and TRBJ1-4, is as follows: DGGITQSPKYLFRKEGQNVTLSCEQNLNHDAMYWYRQDPGQGLRLIYYSQIVNDFQKGDIAEGYSVSREKKESFPLTVTSAQKNPTAFYLCASAGPPNEKLFFGSGTQLSVL.

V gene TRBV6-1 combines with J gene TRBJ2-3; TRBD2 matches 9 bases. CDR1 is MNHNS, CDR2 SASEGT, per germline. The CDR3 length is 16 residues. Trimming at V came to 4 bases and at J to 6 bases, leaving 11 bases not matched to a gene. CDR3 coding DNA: TGTGCCAGCAGTGCAAAGACTAGCGGACCAGGGGATACGCAGTATTTT. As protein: CASSAKTSGPGDTQYF.

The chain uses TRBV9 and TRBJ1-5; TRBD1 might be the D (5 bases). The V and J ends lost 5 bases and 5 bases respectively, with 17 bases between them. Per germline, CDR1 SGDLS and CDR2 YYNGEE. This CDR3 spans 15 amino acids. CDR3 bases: TGTGCCAGCAGTGTTGGGGACGGGCTTCATCAGCCCCAGCATTTT. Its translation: CASSVGDGLHQPQHF.

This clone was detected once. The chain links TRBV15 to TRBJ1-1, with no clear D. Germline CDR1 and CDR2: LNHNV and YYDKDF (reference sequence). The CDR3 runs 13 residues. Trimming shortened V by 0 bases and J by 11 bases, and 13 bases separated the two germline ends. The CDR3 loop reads CATSREGYMWAFF. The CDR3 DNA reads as TGTGCCACCAGCAGAGAAGGGTACATGTGGGCTTTCTTT.

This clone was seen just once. Here the CDR3 reads CASSYLRGTLPQHF. The CDR3, as DNA: TGTGCCAGCAGTTACCTCAGGGGCACCCTGCCCCAGCATTTT. This chain links TRBV6-5 with TRBJ1-5; tentative D call: TRBD1 (6 bases). Germline CDR1 is MNHEY and CDR2 is SVGAGI. The CDR3 is 14 amino acids. The V end lost 2 bases, the J end lost 9 bases, and 14 bases lay between the germline ends.

CDR3 bases: TGTGCCAGCAGTGTCCCGGGGGCAGGAAAACTGTTTTTT. Protein product: CASSVPGAGKLFF. J is TRBJ1-4 and V is TRBV2; D is possibly TRBD1 (6 bases). The V gene lost 4 bases and the J gene lost 10 bases, with 13 bases spanning the gap. This CDR3 comprises 13 residues. The germline CDR1 and CDR2 sequences are SNHLY and FYNNEI.

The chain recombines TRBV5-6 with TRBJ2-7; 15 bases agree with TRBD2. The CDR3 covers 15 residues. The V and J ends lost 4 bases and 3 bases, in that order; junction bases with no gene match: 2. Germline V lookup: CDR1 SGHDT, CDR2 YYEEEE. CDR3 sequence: CASSPGLAGGYEQYF. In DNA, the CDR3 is TGTGCCAGCAGCCCGGGACTAGCGGGAGGCTACGAGCAGTACTTC.

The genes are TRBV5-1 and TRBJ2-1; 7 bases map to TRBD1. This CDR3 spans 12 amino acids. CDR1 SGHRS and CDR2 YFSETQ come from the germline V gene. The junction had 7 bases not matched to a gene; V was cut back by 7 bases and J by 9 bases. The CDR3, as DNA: TGCGCCAGCGCCAGACAGGGTTTTGAGCAGTTCTTC. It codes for CASARQGFEQFF.

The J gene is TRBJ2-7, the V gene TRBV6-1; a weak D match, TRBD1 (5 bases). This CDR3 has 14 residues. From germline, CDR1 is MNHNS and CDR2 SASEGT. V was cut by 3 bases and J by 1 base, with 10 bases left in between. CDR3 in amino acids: CASSDWGGSYEQYF. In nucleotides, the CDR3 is TGTGCCAGCAGTGACTGGGGCGGTTCCTACGAGCAGTACTTC.

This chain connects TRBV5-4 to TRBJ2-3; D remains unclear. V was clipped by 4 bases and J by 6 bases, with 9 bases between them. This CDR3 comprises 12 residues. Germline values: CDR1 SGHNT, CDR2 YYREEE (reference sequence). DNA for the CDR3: TGTGCCAGCAGCACTATCGAGGATACGCAGTATTTT. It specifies CASSTIEDTQYF.

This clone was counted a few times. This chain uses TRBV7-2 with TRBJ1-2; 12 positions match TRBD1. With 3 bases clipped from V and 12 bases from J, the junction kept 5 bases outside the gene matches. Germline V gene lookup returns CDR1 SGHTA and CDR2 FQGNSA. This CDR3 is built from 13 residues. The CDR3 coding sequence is TGTGCCAGCAGCTTCGGGACAGGGGGCCAGGACACCTTC. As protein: CASSFGTGGQDTF. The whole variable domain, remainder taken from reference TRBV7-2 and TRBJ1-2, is GAGVSQSPSNKVTEKGKDVELRCDPISGHTALYWYRQSLGQGLEFLIYFQGNSAPDKSGLPSDRFSAERTGGSVSTLTIQRTQQEDSAVYLCASSFGTGGQDTFGSGTRLTVV.

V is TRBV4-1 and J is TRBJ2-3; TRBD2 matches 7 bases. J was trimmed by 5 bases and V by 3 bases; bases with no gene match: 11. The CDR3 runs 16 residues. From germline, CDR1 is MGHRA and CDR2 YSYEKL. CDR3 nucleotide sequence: TGCGCCAGCAGCCACTTTAAGGGCGGGAGTGGAGATACGCAGTATTTT. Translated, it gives CASSHFKGGSGDTQYF.

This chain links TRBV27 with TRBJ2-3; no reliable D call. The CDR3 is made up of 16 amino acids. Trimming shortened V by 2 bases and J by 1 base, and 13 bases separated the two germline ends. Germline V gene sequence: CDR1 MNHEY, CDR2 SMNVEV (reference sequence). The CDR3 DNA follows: TGTGCCAGCAGTTTACGAGAGAAACTTCGCACAGATACGCAGTATTTT. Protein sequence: CASSLREKLRTDTQYF.

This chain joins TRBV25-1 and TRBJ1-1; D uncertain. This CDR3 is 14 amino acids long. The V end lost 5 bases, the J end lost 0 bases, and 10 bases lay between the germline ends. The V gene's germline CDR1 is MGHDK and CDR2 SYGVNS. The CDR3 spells CASSSDGMNTEAFF. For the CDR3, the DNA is TGTGCCAGCAGTAGCGACGGGATGAACACTGAAGCTTTCTTT. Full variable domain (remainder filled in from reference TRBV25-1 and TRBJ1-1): EADIYQTPRYLVIGTGKKITLECSQTMGHDKMYWYQQDPGMELHLIHYSYGVNSTEKGDLSSESTVSRIRTEHFPLTLESARPSHTSQYLCASSSDGMNTEAFFGQGTRLTVV.

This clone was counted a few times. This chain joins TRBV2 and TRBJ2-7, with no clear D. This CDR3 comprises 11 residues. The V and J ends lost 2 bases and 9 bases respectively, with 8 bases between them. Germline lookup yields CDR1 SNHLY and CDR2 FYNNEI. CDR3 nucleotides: TGTGCCAGCAGTGAAAGGGCGCGGCAGTACTTC. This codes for CASSERARQYF.

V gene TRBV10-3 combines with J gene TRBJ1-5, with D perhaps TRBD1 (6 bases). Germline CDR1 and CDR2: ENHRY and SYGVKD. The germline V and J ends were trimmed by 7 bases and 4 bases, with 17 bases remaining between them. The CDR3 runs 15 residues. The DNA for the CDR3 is TGTGCCATCAAGGACAGTGGTGGTCCTAATCAGCCCCAGCATTTT. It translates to CAIKDSGGPNQPQHF.

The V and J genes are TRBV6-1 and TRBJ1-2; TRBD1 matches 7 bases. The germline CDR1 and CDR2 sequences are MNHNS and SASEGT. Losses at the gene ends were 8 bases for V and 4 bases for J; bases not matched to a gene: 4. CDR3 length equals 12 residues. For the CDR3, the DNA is TGTGCCAGCGGGGACAGAGTCTATGGCTACACCTTC. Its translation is CASGDRVYGYTF.

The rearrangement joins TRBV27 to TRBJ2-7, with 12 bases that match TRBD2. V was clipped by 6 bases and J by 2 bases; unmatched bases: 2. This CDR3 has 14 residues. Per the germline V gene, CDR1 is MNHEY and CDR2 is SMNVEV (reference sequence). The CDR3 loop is CASSPSGRAYEQYF. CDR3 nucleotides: TGTGCCAGCAGCCCTAGCGGGAGGGCCTACGAGCAGTACTTC.